The T cell receptor (beta chain) under discussion was sequenced for a study of blood T cell repertoires in COVID-19. In the study overall: Donors in the United States, Italy and Spain gave samples during acute or convalescent COVID-19.

Germline values: CDR1 LNHDA, CDR2 SQIVND (reference sequence). J was trimmed by 6 bases and V by 6 bases; bases with no gene match: 10. The CDR3 covers 15 residues. Only in-frame clones appear in the TCRdb table, and some are missing; sequencing was by immunoSEQ multiplex PCR. The table shows roughly 100,000 clones, with 80% to 85% occurring only once. The specimen sequenced was peripheral blood. The chain couples TRBV19 to TRBJ2-1; 8 bases line up with TRBD1. This sequence was found in a woman of 80 years or more with acute or convalescent COVID-19. In nucleotides, the CDR3 is TGTGCCAGTAGGTCTGACAGGGGTCTTCTCAATGAGCAGTTCTTC. Translated: CASRSDRGLLNEQFF.